The entry that follows covers one T cell receptor (beta chain) sequence. This clone appeared a single time. What this receptor recognizes is not known. The input lacks base qualities; no much larger clone sits a single base away. A total of under 35 patients with locally advanced or metastatic urothelial carcinoma, treated at Memorial Sloan Kettering on a trial protocol, made up the cohort. Peripheral blood mononuclear cells were collected from each patient pretreatment and during treatment, giving between 1 and 8 total time points per patient. The Qiagen DNeasy Blood extraction kit was used to purify genomic DNA from total PBMCs and tumor samples. PBMCs were collected pretreatment and during treatment, and were isolated and stored as previously described. The data were taken from a study of PD-L1 blockade in urothelial cancer (dated by TCRdb to about 2017). Broadly, across the study: Every patient began therapy in the mid-2010s and was given atezolizumab 1,200 mg intravenously every 3 weeks. An exploratory multi-omic analysis was conducted of the somatic, immune and clinical correlates of response to PD-L1 blockade with atezolizumab in urothelial cancer. Patients had an ECOG performance status of 0 or 1 and had received between 0 and 3 prior chemotherapy regimens. Whole exome sequencing and RNA sequencing of pretreatment tumors were performed alongside TCR sequencing in the same patients. TCR sequencing covered pretreatment tumor samples and matched, serially collected peripheral blood taken before and after atezolizumab treatment. Twenty-nine patients had pretreatment blood TCR-seq, some 24 had at least one posttreatment blood collection, and some 24 had tumor TCR-seq. Durable clinical benefit meant progression-free survival longer than 6 months, and TCR features were also tested against progression-free and overall survival. A median of 141,255 T cells and some 90,000 unique TCRs was obtained from blood samples, and a median clonality of approximately 0.08 was observed. Durable clinical benefit was achieved by nine patients but not by the remaining 20. Blood samples were analyzed 3 weeks after the start of treatment (second dose) and 6 weeks after the start of treatment. About 90% of the roughly 29 patients were males with bladder-origin urothelial cancer, and about two thirds of the roughly 30 reported a prior smoking history. Overall study outcomes, separate from this receptor: Greater expansion of tumor-associated TCR clones in peripheral blood 3 weeks after the start of treatment was observed in patients with durable benefit (n of about 24, p = 0.022). A pretreatment peripheral blood TCR clonality below the median was linked to improved progression-free and overall survival. Because the sample size was small (n ≈ 27) and many of the analyses were exploratory, the results are meant to be hypothesis-generating.

Reading from cysteine to phenylalanine, the CDR3 counts 14 amino acids. The CDR3 DNA has 42 bases and is translated from base 1. Relative to germline, V is 1 base shorter and J is 2 bases shorter, with 6 bases between their ends. The CDR1 and CDR2 encoded by the germline V gene (reference sequence) are LNHDA and SQIVND. Synthetic TCR analog templates were spiked into each PCR so that absolute template abundance could be estimated from read counts. The immunoSEQ assay was used to amplify TCRbeta CDR3 regions from genomic DNA with bias-controlled V and J gene primers. Rearranged TCRbeta segments were sequenced at approximately 20X coverage. Regarding the original processing steps: Sequencing errors were corrected by clustering and CDR3s were annotated against IMGT to assign V, D and J genes. Out-of-frame and stop-codon sequences were excluded, and only productive TCRbeta rearrangements were used in downstream analyses. Clonality was computed as one minus Shannon entropy normalized by the log of the number of unique productive sequences. Clones differing between time points or between blood and tumor were identified by Fisher's exact test with Benjamini-Hochberg correction at adjusted p below 0.01. Sourced from immuneACCESS, this table was stored by TCRdb with only in-frame sequences that have V and J called. A share of the clones is absent; for the studies checked, an unresolved V gene accounts for under half, and the remainder has no known explanation. Clonal size and the V and J genes are those of that table, whereas D and trimming came from the DNA. Across this sample there are 30,000 to 40,000 clones, with over 75% seen only once. The biggest ten clones account for just under 8.5% of the sample.

The rearrangement combines TRBV19 with TRBJ1-5, with no D gene named confidently. Sample: PBMCs, taken around atezolizumab (anti-PD-L1) treatment. This clonotype originated in an older man with urothelial cancer. The base sequence is TGTGCCAGTAGTATAGGGGCAGGCAATCAGCCCCAGCATTTT. This gives the protein CASSIGAGNQPQHF.